The 27 T cell receptor beta chains presented below share a single source sample, sequenced in a study of blood T cell repertoires in COVID-19. Profiling relied on immunoSEQ multiplex PCR, and the TCRdb table lists in-frame clones only, not all of them. The repertoire holds 110,000 or so clones, with around 90% as singletons. Sequenced sample: peripheral blood. The receptor set was obtained from a human donor in a cohort sampled during active COVID-19.

The rearrangement joins TRBV7-9 to TRBJ1-1; no clear D. Germline assignment: CDR1 SEHNR and CDR2 FQNEAQ (reference sequence). Trimming cost V 0 bases and J 5 bases, with 13 bases left between them. The CDR3 is 15 residues long. The CDR3 coding sequence is TGTGCCAGCAGCTTAGCTTTCCTAGAGGGTACTGAAGCTTTCTTT. Its protein product is CASSLAFLEGTEAFF.

The chain employs TRBV10-3 and TRBJ2-2; TRBD2 agrees at 14 bases. J gave up 1 base and V 6 bases, and 4 bases lay outside the gene matches. The CDR3 consists of 17 residues. Germline V lookup: CDR1 ENHRY, CDR2 SYGVKD. The CDR3 DNA is TGTGCCATCAGCCGGACTAGCGGGGGGAAGAACACCGGGGAGCTGTTTTTT. It is translated as CAISRTSGGKNTGELFF.

The chain's CDR3 is CASSQGQGLGNSPLHF. The CDR3, as DNA: TGCGCCAGCAGCCAAGGTCAGGGTTTAGGGAATTCACCCCTCCACTTT. V and J are TRBV4-3 and TRBJ1-6, with D possibly matching TRBD1 (5 bases). The CDR3 is made up of 16 amino acids. The V and J ends lost 1 base and 7 bases respectively, with 14 bases between them. CDR1 LGHNA and CDR2 YSLEER come from the germline V gene.

This chain uses TRBV24-1 with TRBJ2-7, with 7 bases that match TRBD2. The V gene's germline CDR1 is KGHDR and CDR2 SFDVKD. The V segment lost 3 bases and the J segment 7 bases; nucleotides outside the gene matches: 11. CDR3 length equals 15 residues. The CDR3 DNA follows: TGTGCCACCAGTGATGCCGGGCTCGCCGGGGGGGAGCAGTACTTC. The encoded protein is CATSDAGLAGGEQYF.

V usage is TRBV5-4 and J usage is TRBJ1-2; 11 nucleotides agree with TRBD1. CDR3 length equals 16 residues. Trimming took 7 bases from V and 1 from J; bases not matched to a gene: 9. The germline V gene has CDR1 SGHNT and CDR2 YYREEE (reference sequence). The CDR3 spells CASRSGQGAFNYGYTF. The CDR3 nucleotides are TGTGCCAGCCGTTCAGGACAGGGGGCTTTTAACTATGGCTACACCTTC.

This clone was picked up one time. The chain combines TRBV20-1 with TRBJ1-3, with D perhaps matching TRBD1 (6 bases). This CDR3 region has 11 residues. From germline, CDR1 is DFQATT and CDR2 SNEGSKA (reference sequence). Trimming left V 3 bases short and J 11 bases short, with 11 bases between. CDR3 nucleotide sequence: TGCAGTGCTAGGAGGGACATGGCCATATATTTT. It is translated as CSARRDMAIYF.

This clone was recorded once. This rearrangement joins TRBV28 to TRBJ1-1; a weak D match, TRBD1 (5 bases). CDR1 and CDR2 from the germline V gene are MDHEN and SYDVKM. V lost 7 bases and J 6 bases, leaving 18 bases between the germline ends. The length of the CDR3 is 14 residues. The CDR3 spells CASKFGGNGPEAFF. Here the CDR3 DNA reads TGTGCCAGCAAGTTTGGGGGGAATGGACCTGAAGCTTTCTTT. Full variable domain (rest looked up from reference TRBV28 and TRBJ1-1): DVKVTQSSRYLVKRTGEKVFLECVQDMDHENMFWYRQDPGLGLRLIYFSYDVKMKEKGDIPEGYSVSREKKERFSLILESASTNQTSMYLCASKFGGNGPEAFFGQGTRLTVV.

The V call is TRBV24-1, the J call TRBJ2-1; 10 bases are a match to TRBD2. The CDR3 runs 16 residues. Germline V gene lookup returns CDR1 KGHDR and CDR2 SFDVKD. Losses at the gene ends were 7 bases for V and 1 base for J; bases not matched to a gene: 6. CDR3 residues: CATSLSGGNSYNEQFF. The CDR3, as DNA: TGTGCCACCAGCCTTAGCGGGGGGAATTCCTACAATGAGCAGTTCTTC.

The V and J genes are TRBV15 and TRBJ2-3, with D unclear. This CDR3 is built from 18 residues. The ends were cut back, 3 bases at V and 0 bases at J, with 19 bases in the middle. Per germline, CDR1 LNHNV and CDR2 YYDKDF (reference sequence). CDR3 region: CATSSGIAEKVSTDTQYF. The CDR3 nucleotides read TGTGCCACCAGCAGTGGAATAGCCGAGAAAGTGAGCACAGATACGCAGTATTTT.

The chain links TRBV7-2 to TRBJ1-2; D not certain. The CDR3 spans 14 residues. V was cut by 6 bases and J by 7 bases, with 18 bases left in between. The germline V gene encodes CDR1 SGHTA and CDR2 FQGNSA. The CDR3 reads CASSSSMFGGGYTF. CDR3 bases: TGTGCCAGCAGTAGCTCAATGTTCGGTGGTGGCTACACCTTC.

This clone came up a few times. V and J are TRBV13 and TRBJ2-5; 14 bases are a match to TRBD2. Germline CDR1 and CDR2: PRHDT and FYEKMQ (reference sequence). The trim removed 0 bases at V and 7 bases at J, leaving 4 bases unmatched. This CDR3 region has 16 residues. This CDR3 is CASSLGGTSGSGTQYF. CDR3 nucleotide sequence: TGTGCCAGCAGCTTAGGGGGGACTAGCGGGAGCGGGACCCAGTACTTC.

The chain links TRBV21-1 to TRBJ2-4; the table's D call, TRBD1, has no DNA check behind it. TRBV21-1 is flagged as a pseudogene. The CDR3 length is 18 residues. CDR3 region: CASSKALWTGLAKNIQYF. The CDR3 region has the DNA TGTGCCAGCAGCAAAGCGCTTTGGACAGGGCTAGCCAAAAACATTCAGTACTTC.

The chain uses TRBV5-4 and TRBJ2-5; 7 bases line up with TRBD2. V dropped 4 bases and J dropped 4; count of bases not matched to a gene: 10. The CDR3 spans 15 residues. Germline V gene sequence: CDR1 SGHNT, CDR2 YYREEE (reference sequence). In DNA, the CDR3 is TGTGCCAGCAGCCCCGCTCAGGGCGGGGGAGAGACCCAGTACTTC. This translates into CASSPAQGGGETQYF.

CDR3 sequence reads: CASSLGGKRGNEQFF. CDR3 nucleotides: TGTGCCAGCAGTTTAGGCGGGAAGAGGGGAAATGAGCAGTTCTTC. The chain links TRBV6-2 or TRBV6-3 to TRBJ2-1; tentative D call: TRBD2 (6 bases). The germline gives CDR1 MNHEY, CDR2 SVGEGT. The V and J ends lost 4 bases and 7 bases respectively, with 17 bases between them. The CDR3 consists of 15 residues.

The rearrangement joins TRBV19 to TRBJ1-4, with a tentative D call TRBD1 (6 bases). V gave up 4 bases and J gave up 7 bases, with 16 bases separating them. CDR1 LNHDA and CDR2 SQIVND come from the germline V gene (reference sequence). The CDR3 runs 15 residues. CDR3 region: CASSTWGQGGEKLFF. CDR3 sequence (DNA): TGTGCCAGTAGTACTTGGGGGCAGGGTGGTGAAAAACTGTTTTTT.

This chain links TRBV18 with TRBJ1-2; tentative D call: TRBD1 (5 bases). This CDR3 comprises 13 residues. Trimming cost V 6 bases and J 4 bases, with 12 bases left between them. CDR1 and CDR2 from the germline V gene are KGHSH and LQKENI. The CDR3 sequence is CASSLQASYGYTF. In DNA, the CDR3 is TGTGCCAGCTCGTTACAGGCTTCCTATGGCTACACCTTC.

The chain is built from TRBV7-2 and TRBJ2-7, with 8 positions matching TRBD2. Germline assignment: CDR1 SGHTA and CDR2 FQGNSA. CDR3 length equals 15 residues. Trimming removed 1 base from V and 4 bases from J; junction bases left unmatched: 6. Here the CDR3 DNA reads TGTGCCAGCAGCTTAGGACTAGCGAGCATTTACGAGCAGTACTTC. Protein product: CASSLGLASIYEQYF.

The chain is built from TRBV10-3 and TRBJ2-7; TRBD2 aligns across 7 bases. Trimming removed 3 bases from V and 2 bases from J; junction bases left unmatched: 1. CDR1 and CDR2 from the germline V gene are ENHRY and SYGVKD. The CDR3 loop spans 13 amino acids. The DNA for the CDR3 is TGTGCCATCAGTGATAGCGGGCCCTACGAGCAGTACTTC. Its translation is CAISDSGPYEQYF.

The J gene is TRBJ2-7, the V gene TRBV29-1, with TRBD1 matching over 7 bases. With V trimmed by 5 bases and J by 2 bases, 6 bases remained unmatched. From germline, CDR1 is SQVTM and CDR2 ANQGSEA. The CDR3 is 13 amino acids. The CDR3 reads CSVSGTVTYEQYF. For the CDR3, the DNA is TGCAGCGTTTCCGGGACAGTAACCTACGAGCAGTACTTC.

The chain is built from TRBV2 and TRBJ2-7; D is possibly TRBD2 (5 bases). Trimming left V 6 bases short and J 4 bases short, with 7 bases between. Germline V gene sequence: CDR1 SNHLY, CDR2 FYNNEI. This CDR3 is built from 11 residues. CDR3 DNA: TGTGCCAGCAGGCGGGCTTACGAGCAGTACTTC. Translation gives CASRRAYEQYF. The full variable domain, with the rest looked up from reference TRBV2 and TRBJ2-7, is EPEVTQTPSHQVTQMGQEVILRCVPISNHLYFYWYRQILGQKVEFLVSFYNNEISEKSEIFDDQFSVERPDGSNFTLKIRSTKLEDSAMYFCASRRAYEQYFGPGTRLTVT.

This clone was seen a few times. The rearrangement joins TRBV27 to TRBJ2-2; 11 bases are a match to TRBD2. The germline V gene encodes CDR1 MNHEY and CDR2 SMNVEV (reference sequence). This CDR3 comprises 16 residues. The trim removed 3 bases at V and 6 bases at J, leaving 6 bases unmatched. CDR3 in DNA: TGTGCCAGCAGTTTCCTACTAGCGGGAGTGCCCGGGGAGCTGTTTTTT. This encodes CASSFLLAGVPGELFF.

The count of this clone is one. This chain connects TRBV4-1 to TRBJ1-1; perhaps TRBD1 as D (6 bases). The CDR3 has 15 residues. V was trimmed by 0 bases and J by 5 bases, leaving 13 bases between them. In germline, CDR1 is MGHRA, CDR2 YSYEKL. CDR3 coding DNA: TGCGCCAGCAGCCAAGAAAGGGACAAGGGAACTGAAGCTTTCTTT. This translates into CASSQERDKGTEAFF.

V is TRBV28 and J is TRBJ2-3; the match to TRBD2 covers 12 bases. Germline V lookup: CDR1 MDHEN, CDR2 SYDVKM. The length of the CDR3 is 18 residues. Trimming cost V 10 bases and J 3 bases; bases outside gene matches: 17. CDR3 region: CATREIGLAGGMTDTQYF. The CDR3 DNA reads TGTGCCACCAGGGAGATAGGGCTAGCGGGAGGGATGACAGATACGCAGTATTTT.

The chain recombines TRBV9 with TRBJ2-7; 10 nucleotides line up with TRBD1. Germline V CDR1 and CDR2: SGDLS, YYNGEE. Trimming cost V 3 bases and J 5 bases; bases outside gene matches: 8. The length of the CDR3 is 15 residues. The chain's CDR3 is CASSEVGTGVDEQYF. The CDR3 bases are TGTGCCAGCAGCGAAGTAGGGACAGGGGTCGACGAGCAGTACTTC.

V and J are TRBV4-1 and TRBJ1-4; TRBD1 is a possible D gene (5 bases). This CDR3 spans 17 amino acids. CDR1 and CDR2 from the germline V gene are MGHRA and YSYEKL. V was clipped by 1 base and J by 4 bases, with 16 bases between them. The CDR3 reads CASSQGEAGGVNEKLFF. CDR3 bases: TGCGCCAGCAGCCAAGGGGAAGCGGGGGGGGTTAATGAAAAACTGTTTTTT.

V and J are TRBV7-3 and TRBJ2-1; a possible D gene is TRBD2 (5 bases). Per germline, CDR1 SGHTA and CDR2 FQGTGA. V was trimmed by 2 bases and J by 9 bases, leaving 11 bases between them. The CDR3 length is 13 residues. CDR3 loop: CASSLVSRGEQFF. The CDR3 DNA is TGTGCCAGCAGCTTAGTCTCCCGGGGTGAGCAGTTCTTC. Full variable domain (missing parts from reference TRBV7-3 and TRBJ2-1): GAGVSQTPSNKVTEKGKYVELRCDPISGHTALYWYRQSLGQGPEFLIYFQGTGAADDSGLPNDRFFAVRPEGSVSTLKIQRTERGDSAVYLCASSLVSRGEQFFGPGTRLTVL.

CDR3 sequence reads: CASSLYSGIGTQYF. The CDR3 region has the DNA TGTGCCAGCAGTTTGTACAGCGGGATAGGGACCCAGTACTTC. The chain combines TRBV27 with TRBJ2-5; 7 nucleotides match TRBD2. This CDR3 has 14 residues. In germline, CDR1 is MNHEY, CDR2 SMNVEV (reference sequence). J lost 7 bases, V lost 3 bases, and 8 bases had no gene match.